This TCR beta chain was sequenced for a study of metastatic and nonmetastatic thyroid tumors. Study information: Malignant thyroid and benign thyroid patients provided blood and tumor or nodule tissue whose repertoires were compared. Study-wide points: Reports indicated that malignant thyroid tumors showed significantly higher TCR beta diversity than benign nodules did, in blood and tumor.

With respect to this clone: Its antigen is currently unknown.

Patients underwent thyroid surgery, and none had received any treatment before it. In the original processing: Clinicopathological groups differed in CDR3, with these differences serving to build a distant-metastasis classifier for papillary thyroid cancer. Using MiXCR, TCRdb reanalyzed the PCR reads. V and J calls and clone size were set by TCRdb, not the authors. Of 6,500 to 10,000 clones listed, roughly 24% are singletons. The V segment lost 7 bases and the J segment 9 bases; nucleotides outside the gene matches: 12. CDR1 is MNHNS and CDR2 is SASEGT in the germline V gene. The CDR3 is 16 residues long.

V gene TRBV6-1 combines with J gene TRBJ2-1; 13 bases match TRBD2. This TCR derives from a female donor with papillary thyroid cancer or a benign thyroid nodule (not recorded which). Some clones in this sample may be carry-over from other donors' samples. The sample taken for sequencing was tumor tissue. This CDR3 reads CASNPKGLAGQSEQFF. In DNA form, the CDR3 reads TGTGCCAGCAACCCTAAGGGACTAGCGGGACAATCTGAGCAGTTCTTC.